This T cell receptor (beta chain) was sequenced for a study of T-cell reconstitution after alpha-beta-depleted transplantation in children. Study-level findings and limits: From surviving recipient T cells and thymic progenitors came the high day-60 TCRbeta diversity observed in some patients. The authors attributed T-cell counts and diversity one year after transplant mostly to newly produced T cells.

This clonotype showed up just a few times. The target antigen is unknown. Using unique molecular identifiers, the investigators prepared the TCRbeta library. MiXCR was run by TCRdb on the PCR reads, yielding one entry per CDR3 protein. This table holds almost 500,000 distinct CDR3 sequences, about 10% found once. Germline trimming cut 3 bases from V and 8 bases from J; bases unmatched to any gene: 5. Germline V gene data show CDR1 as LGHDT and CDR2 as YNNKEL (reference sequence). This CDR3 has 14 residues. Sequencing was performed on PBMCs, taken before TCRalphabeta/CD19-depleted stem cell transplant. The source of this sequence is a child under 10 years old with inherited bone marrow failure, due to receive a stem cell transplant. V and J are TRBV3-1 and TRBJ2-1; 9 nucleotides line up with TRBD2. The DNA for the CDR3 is TGTGCCAGCAGCCAGCGGGAGGGAGGCTATGAGCAGTTCTTC. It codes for CASSQREGGYEQFF.